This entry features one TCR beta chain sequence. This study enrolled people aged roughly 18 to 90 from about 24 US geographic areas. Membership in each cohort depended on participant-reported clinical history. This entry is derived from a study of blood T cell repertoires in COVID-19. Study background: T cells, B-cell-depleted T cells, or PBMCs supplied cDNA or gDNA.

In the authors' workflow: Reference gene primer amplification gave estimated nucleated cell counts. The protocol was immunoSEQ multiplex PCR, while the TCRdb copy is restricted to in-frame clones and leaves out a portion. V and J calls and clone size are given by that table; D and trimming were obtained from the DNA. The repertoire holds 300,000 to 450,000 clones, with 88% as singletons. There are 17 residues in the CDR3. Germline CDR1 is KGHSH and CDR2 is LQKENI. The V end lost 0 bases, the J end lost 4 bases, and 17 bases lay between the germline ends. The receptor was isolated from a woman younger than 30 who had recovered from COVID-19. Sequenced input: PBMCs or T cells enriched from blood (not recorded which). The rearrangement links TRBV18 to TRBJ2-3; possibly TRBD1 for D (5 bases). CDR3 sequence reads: CASSPPWARATPDTQYF. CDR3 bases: TGTGCCAGCTCACCACCGTGGGCCAGGGCGACACCAGATACGCAGTATTTT.